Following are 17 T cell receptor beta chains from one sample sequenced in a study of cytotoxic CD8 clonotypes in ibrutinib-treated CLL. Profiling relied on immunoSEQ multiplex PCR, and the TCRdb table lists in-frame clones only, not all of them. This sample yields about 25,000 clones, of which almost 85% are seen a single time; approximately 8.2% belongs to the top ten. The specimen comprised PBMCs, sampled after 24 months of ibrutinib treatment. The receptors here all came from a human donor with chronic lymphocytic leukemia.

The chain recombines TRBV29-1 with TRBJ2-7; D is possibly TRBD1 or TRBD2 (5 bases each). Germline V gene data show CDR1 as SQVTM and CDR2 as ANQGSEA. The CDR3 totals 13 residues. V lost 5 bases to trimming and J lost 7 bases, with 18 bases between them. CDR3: CSVNKGGAGEQYF. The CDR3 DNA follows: TGCAGCGTTAACAAAGGAGGAGCAGGGGAGCAGTACTTC.

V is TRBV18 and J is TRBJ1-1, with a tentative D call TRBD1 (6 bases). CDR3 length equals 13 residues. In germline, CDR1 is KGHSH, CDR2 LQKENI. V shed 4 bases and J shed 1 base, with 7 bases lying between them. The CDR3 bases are TGTGCCAGCTCACAACAGGGGAACACTGAAGCTTTCTTT. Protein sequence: CASSQQGNTEAFF. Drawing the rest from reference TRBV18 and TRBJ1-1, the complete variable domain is NAGVMQNPRHLVRRRGQEARLRCSPMKGHSHVYWYRQLPEEGLKFMVYLQKENIIDESGMPKERFSAEFPKEGPSILRIQQVVRGDSAAYFCASSQQGNTEAFFGQGTRLTVV.

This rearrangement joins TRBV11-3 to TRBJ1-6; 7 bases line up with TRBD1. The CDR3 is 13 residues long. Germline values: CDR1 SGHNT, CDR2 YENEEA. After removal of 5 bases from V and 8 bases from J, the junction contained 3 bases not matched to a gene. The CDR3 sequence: CASSLDRDSPLHF. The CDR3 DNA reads TGTGCCAGCAGCCTTGACAGGGATTCACCCCTCCACTTT.

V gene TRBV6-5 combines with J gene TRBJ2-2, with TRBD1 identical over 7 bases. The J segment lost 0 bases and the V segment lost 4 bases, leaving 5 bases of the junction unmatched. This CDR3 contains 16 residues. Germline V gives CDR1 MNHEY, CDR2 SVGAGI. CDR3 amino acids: CASSLQGPSNTGELFF. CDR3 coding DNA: TGTGCCAGCAGTTTACAGGGGCCTTCGAACACCGGGGAGCTGTTTTTT.

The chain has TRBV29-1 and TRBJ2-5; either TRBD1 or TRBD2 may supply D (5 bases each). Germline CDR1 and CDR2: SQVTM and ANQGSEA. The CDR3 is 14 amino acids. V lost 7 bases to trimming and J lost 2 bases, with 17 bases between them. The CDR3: CSAPRGAGQETQYF. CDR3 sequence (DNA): TGCAGCGCCCCGAGGGGCGCAGGGCAAGAGACCCAGTACTTC.

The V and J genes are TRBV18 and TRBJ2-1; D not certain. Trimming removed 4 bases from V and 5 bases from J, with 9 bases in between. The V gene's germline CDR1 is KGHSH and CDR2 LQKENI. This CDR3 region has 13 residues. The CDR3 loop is CASSRESDNEQFF. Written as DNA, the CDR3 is TGTGCCAGCTCACGAGAATCCGACAATGAGCAGTTCTTC.

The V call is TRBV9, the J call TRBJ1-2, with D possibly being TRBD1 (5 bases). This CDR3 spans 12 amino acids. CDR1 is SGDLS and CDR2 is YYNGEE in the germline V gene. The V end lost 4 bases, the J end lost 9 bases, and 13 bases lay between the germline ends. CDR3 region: CASSPSEGRYTF. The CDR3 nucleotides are TGTGCCAGCAGCCCAAGTGAGGGACGCTACACCTTC. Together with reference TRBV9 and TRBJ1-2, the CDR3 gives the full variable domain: DSGVTQTPKHLITATGQRVTLRCSPRSGDLSVYWYQQSLDQGLQFLIQYYNGEERAKGNILERFSAQQFPDLHSELNLSSLELGDSALYFCASSPSEGRYTFGSGTRLTVV.

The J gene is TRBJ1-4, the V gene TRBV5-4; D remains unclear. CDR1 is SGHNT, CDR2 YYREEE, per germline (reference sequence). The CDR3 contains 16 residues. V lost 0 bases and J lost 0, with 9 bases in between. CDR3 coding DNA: TGTGCCAGCAGCTTGGCCCTTGGGACAACTAATGAAAAACTGTTTTTT. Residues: CASSLALGTTNEKLFF.

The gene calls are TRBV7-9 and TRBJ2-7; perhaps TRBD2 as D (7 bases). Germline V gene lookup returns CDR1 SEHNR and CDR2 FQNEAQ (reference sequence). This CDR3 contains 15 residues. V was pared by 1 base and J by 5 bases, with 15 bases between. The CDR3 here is CASSLGGGGYHEQYF. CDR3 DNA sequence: TGTGCCAGCAGCTTAGGGGGAGGGGGGTACCACGAGCAGTACTTC.

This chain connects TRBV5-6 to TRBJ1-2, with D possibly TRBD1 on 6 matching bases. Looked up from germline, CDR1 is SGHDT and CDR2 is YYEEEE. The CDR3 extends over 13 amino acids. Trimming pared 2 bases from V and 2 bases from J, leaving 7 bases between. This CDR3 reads CASSFQGNYGYTF. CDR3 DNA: TGTGCCAGCAGCTTCCAGGGGAACTATGGCTACACCTTC.

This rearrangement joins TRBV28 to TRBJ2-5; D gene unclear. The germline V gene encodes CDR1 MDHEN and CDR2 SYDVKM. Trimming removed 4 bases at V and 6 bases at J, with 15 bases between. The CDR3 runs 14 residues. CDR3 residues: CASSSPTGWQTQYF. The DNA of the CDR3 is TGTGCCAGCAGTTCCCCAACTGGTTGGCAGACCCAGTACTTC.

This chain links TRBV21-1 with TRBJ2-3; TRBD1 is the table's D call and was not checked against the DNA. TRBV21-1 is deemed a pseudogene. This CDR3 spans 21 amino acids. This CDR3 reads CASSKVSGWDTRLYSTDTQYF. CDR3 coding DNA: TGTGCCAGCAGCAAAGTATCGGGTTGGGACACCCGACTGTATAGCACAGATACGCAGTATTTT.

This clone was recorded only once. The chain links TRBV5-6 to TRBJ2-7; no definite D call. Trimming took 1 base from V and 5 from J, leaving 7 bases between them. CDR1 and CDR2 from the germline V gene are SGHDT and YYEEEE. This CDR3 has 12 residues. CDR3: CASSLLIDEQYF. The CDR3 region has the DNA TGTGCCAGCAGCTTGCTAATAGACGAGCAGTACTTC. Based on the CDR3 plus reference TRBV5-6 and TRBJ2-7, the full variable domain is DAGVTQSPTHLIKTRGQQVTLRCSPKSGHDTVSWYQQALGQGPQFIFQYYEEEERQRGNFPDRFSGHQFPNYSSELNVNALLLGDSALYLCASSLLIDEQYFGPGTRLTVT.

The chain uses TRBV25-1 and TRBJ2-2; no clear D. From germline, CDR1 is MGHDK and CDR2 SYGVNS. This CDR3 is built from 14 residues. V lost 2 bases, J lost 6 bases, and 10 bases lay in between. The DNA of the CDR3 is TGTGCCAGCAGTGAACTGGGAATACCCGGGGAGCTGTTTTTT. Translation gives CASSELGIPGELFF.

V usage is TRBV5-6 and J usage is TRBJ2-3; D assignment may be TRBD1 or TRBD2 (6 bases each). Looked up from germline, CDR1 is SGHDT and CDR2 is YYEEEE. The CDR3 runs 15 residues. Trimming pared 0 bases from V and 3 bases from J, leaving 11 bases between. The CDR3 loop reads CASSLVGGGTDTQYF. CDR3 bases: TGTGCCAGCAGCTTGGTAGGGGGAGGAACAGATACGCAGTATTTT.

In DNA, the CDR3 is TGTGCCAGCAGTGATGGTTCTGAAAAACTGTTTTTT. Its protein product is CASSDGSEKLFF. The chain is built from TRBV2 and TRBJ1-4; unclear D gene. CDR3 length: 12 amino acids. Trimming removed 3 bases from V and 7 bases from J, with 6 bases in between. The germline V gene encodes CDR1 SNHLY and CDR2 FYNNEI. The whole variable domain, remainder taken from reference TRBV2 and TRBJ1-4, is EPEVTQTPSHQVTQMGQEVILRCVPISNHLYFYWYRQILGQKVEFLVSFYNNEISEKSEIFDDQFSVERPDGSNFTLKIRSTKLEDSAMYFCASSDGSEKLFFGSGTQLSVL.

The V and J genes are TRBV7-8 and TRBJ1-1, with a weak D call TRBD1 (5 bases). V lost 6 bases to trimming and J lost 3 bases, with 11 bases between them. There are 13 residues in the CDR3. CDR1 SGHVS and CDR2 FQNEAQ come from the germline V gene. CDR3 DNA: TGTGCCAGCAGTAAGGGGCGCGACACTGAAGCTTTCTTT. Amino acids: CASSKGRDTEAFF. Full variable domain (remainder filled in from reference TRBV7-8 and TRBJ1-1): GAGVSQSPRYKVAKRGQDVALRCDPISGHVSLFWYQQALGQGPEFLTYFQNEAQLDKSGLPSDRFFAERPEGSVSTLKIQRTQQEDSAVYLCASSKGRDTEAFFGQGTRLTVV.